Described below is a single T cell receptor beta chain sequence and its context. Profiled with immunoSEQ multiplex PCR; TCRdb holds only in-frame clones, not every one. The sample lists some 120,000 clones; under 85% were seen once. This sample is drawn from a study of blood T cell repertoires in COVID-19. Overall study context: The study drew acute and convalescent COVID-19 samples from the United States, Italy and Spain.

Germline CDR1 SGDLS, CDR2 YYNGEE. The length of the CDR3 is 17 residues. The germline V and J ends were trimmed by 3 bases and 1 base, with 18 bases remaining between them. This TCR came from a woman aged 60 to 75 with acute or convalescent COVID-19. The rearrangement links TRBV9 to TRBJ2-3; a weak D match, TRBD1 (5 bases). Sequencing used peripheral blood. CDR3 in amino acids: CASSADSQPYGTDTQYF. The CDR3 DNA reads TGTGCCAGCAGCGCAGACAGTCAGCCTTATGGCACAGATACGCAGTATTTT.